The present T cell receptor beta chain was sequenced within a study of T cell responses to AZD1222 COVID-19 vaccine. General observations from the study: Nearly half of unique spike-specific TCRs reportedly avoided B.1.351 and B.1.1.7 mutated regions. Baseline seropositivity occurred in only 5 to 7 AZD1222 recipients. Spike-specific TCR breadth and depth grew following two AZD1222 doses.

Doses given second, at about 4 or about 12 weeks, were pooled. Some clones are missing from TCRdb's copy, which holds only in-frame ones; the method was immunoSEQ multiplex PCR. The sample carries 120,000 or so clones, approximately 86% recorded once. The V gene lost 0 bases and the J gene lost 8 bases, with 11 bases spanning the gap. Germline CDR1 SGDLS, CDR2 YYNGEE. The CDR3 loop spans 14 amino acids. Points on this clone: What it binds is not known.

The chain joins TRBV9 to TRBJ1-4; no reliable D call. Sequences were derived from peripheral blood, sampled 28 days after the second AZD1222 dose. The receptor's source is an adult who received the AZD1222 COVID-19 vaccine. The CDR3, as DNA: TGTGCCAGCAGCGTAGAGGAGGAAGGGGAAAAACTGTTTTTT. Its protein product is CASSVEEEGEKLFF.